This T cell receptor (beta chain) appears in the sequencing data of a study of blood T cell repertoires in COVID-19. Study-wide context: Sites across the United States, Italy and Spain contributed samples from acute and convalescent COVID-19. PBMCs, B-cell-depleted T cells, or T cells provided the cDNA or gDNA that made up the material.

Original processing methods: Reference gene primer amplification in the assay estimated nucleated cell counts. Some clones are missing from TCRdb's copy, which holds only in-frame ones; the method was immunoSEQ multiplex PCR. The V and J calls and clone size were taken over from that table, and D and trimming were inferred from the DNA. This sample carries 150,000 to 200,000 clones, about four fifths of them seen once, and the ten largest clones take approximately 10%. Per germline, CDR1 SGHDN and CDR2 FVKESK. The CDR3 sequence is 20 residues long. V trimming: 10 bases; J trimming: 1 base; junction bases outside the gene matches: 25.

The chain joins TRBV14 to TRBJ1-3; 7 bases agree with TRBD1. Sequenced: peripheral blood. The clonotype was recovered from a man between 60 and 75 years old with active or convalescent COVID-19. CDR3 DNA sequence: TGTGCCAATCACCGGACCACACAGGGACAGTCGGGCTATTCTGGAAACACCATATATTTT. The encoded protein is CANHRTTQGQSGYSGNTIYF. The full variable domain, in which reference TRBV14 and TRBJ1-3 provide the parts outside the CDR3, is EAGVTQFPSHSVIEKGQTVTLRCDPISGHDNLYWYRRVMGKEIKFLLHFVKESKQDESGMPNNRFLAERTGGTYSTLKVQPAELEDSGVYFCANHRTTQGQSGYSGNTIYFGEGSWLTVV.